This T cell receptor beta chain was found in a study of circulating CD8 cells and anti-PD-1 response in melanoma. Overall study context: Response groups: complete/partial responders versus stable/progressive non-responders.

General observations from the study: The cohort mixed treatment-naive and previously treated patients. Tumor reactivity was tested by peptide assays on expanded sorted subsets.

This clonotype qualifies as large. Antigen specificity is unknown. Each library started from roughly 16 ng of total RNA using the QIAseq Immune Repertoire TCR panel. One entry per CDR3 protein, called by TCRdb with MiXCR from the reads. Among under 550 distinct CDR3 sequences listed, about 6.2% were seen once. Live CD3+CD8+TCRalphabeta+ cells were sorted into four subsets by PD-1 and/or TIGIT. Germline CDR1 is MNHEY and CDR2 is SMNVEV (reference sequence). The CDR3 totals 16 residues. V shed 6 bases and J 0 bases; nucleotides not matched to a gene: 8. The receptor was derived from a human donor with melanoma. V usage is TRBV27 and J usage is TRBJ2-3; 8 positions agree with TRBD2. The material was CD8+ T cells from PBMCs, obtained at baseline or after one month of anti-PD-1 therapy (not recorded which). The CDR3 loop is CASSDSGAASTDTQYF. CDR3 DNA sequence: TGTGCCAGCAGCGATAGCGGGGCAGCTAGCACAGATACGCAGTATTTT.